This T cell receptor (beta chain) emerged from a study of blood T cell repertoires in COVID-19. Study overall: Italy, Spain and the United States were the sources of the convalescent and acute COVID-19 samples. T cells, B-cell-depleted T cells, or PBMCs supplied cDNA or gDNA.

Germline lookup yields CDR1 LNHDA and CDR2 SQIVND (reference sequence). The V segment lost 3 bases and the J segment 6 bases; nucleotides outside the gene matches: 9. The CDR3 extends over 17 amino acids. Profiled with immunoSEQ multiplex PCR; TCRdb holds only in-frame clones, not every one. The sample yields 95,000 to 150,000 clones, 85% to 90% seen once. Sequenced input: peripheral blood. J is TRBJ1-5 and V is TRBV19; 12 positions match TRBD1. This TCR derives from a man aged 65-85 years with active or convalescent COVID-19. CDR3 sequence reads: CASSMGPGQGAGQPQHF. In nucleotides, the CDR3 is TGTGCCAGTAGTATGGGACCGGGACAGGGGGCAGGTCAGCCCCAGCATTTT.